This T cell receptor beta chain was captured by sequencing in a study of beta chain features in type 1 diabetes. Background on the study: Examination of sorted cells across all samples involved more than 100,000,000 cells.

The study reverse transcribed the entire isolated RNA, so it sequenced expressed TCRB transcripts. The protocol was immunoSEQ multiplex PCR, while the TCRdb copy is restricted to in-frame clones and leaves out a portion. This table holds some 400,000 clones, over 12% found once. This clone showed up just a few times. This CDR3 spans 11 amino acids. The V end was cut by 0 bases, the J end by 9 bases, with 9 bases between. CDR1 GTSNPN and CDR2 SVGIG come from the germline V gene (reference sequence). The genes are TRBV30 and TRBJ2-7, with D possibly matching TRBD1 (6 bases). Sequenced material: naive CD4+ T cells from blood. This TCR was recovered from a woman under 30 in good health. Here the CDR3 reads CAWSVGAGQYF. The DNA for the CDR3 is TGTGCCTGGAGTGTGGGGGCTGGGCAGTACTTC.